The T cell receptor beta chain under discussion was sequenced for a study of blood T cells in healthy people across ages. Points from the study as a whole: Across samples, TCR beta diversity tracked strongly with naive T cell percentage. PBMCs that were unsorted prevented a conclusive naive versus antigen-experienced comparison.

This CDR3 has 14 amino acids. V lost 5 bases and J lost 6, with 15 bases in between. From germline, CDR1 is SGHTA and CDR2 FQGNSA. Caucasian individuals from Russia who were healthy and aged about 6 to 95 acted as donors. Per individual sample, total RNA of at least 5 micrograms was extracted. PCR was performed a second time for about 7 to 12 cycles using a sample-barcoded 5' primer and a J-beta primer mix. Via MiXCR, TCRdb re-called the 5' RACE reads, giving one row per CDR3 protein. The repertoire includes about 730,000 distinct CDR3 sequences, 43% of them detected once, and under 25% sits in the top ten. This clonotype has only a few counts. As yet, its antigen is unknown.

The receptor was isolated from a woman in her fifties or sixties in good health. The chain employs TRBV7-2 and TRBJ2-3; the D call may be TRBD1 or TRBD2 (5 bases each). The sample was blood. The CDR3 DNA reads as TGTGCCAGCAGCCGATTCTTAGAGGGGGATACGCAGTATTTT. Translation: CASSRFLEGDTQYF.